Below, 2 T cell receptor beta chains from the same sample are listed, as sequenced in a study of memory CD4+ T cells and cytomegalovirus serostatus. The sort gate was single viable CD3+CD4+CD8-CD45RO+ cells for memory CD4+ T cells. The method was immunoSEQ multiplex PCR; TCRdb's version includes in-frame clones alone and lacks a portion of them. The top ten clones hold 0.6% to 0.65% of a sample with 25,000 to 35,000 clones, roughly 80% of them seen once. Specimen: memory CD4+ T cells from blood. The source is an adult in good health and CMV-seronegative. Some clones in this sample may be carry-over from other donors' samples.

The sample holds a few counts of this clone. The chain recombines TRBV7-2 with TRBJ2-6; no definite D call. Germline CDR1 and CDR2: SGHTA and FQGNSA. The CDR3 extends over 15 amino acids. The V gene lost 1 base and the J gene lost 0 bases, with 4 bases spanning the gap. The CDR3 region has the DNA TGTGCCAGCAGCTTAGATTACTCTGGGGCCAACGTCCTGACTTTC. Amino acids: CASSLDYSGANVLTF.

J is TRBJ1-2 and V is TRBV5-4; 10 bases are a match to TRBD1. Looked up from germline, CDR1 is SGHNT and CDR2 is YYREEE (reference sequence). The CDR3 runs to 16 residues. Trimming took 4 bases from V and 4 from J; bases not matched to a gene: 10. The chain's CDR3 is CASSTIPDRGGYGYTF. The CDR3 DNA reads TGTGCCAGCAGCACGATACCGGACAGGGGGGGCTATGGCTACACCTTC.